Listed below are T cell receptor beta chains from one sample, sequenced in a study of blood T cell repertoires in COVID-19. The repertoire was sequenced with immunoSEQ multiplex PCR; TCRdb's copy has only in-frame clones and lacks some. This table holds some 250,000 clones, roughly 76% found once. The sequenced sample consisted of peripheral blood. All receptors derive from a woman older than 75 with COVID-19, enrolled during active disease. The CDR3 runs from the conserved cysteine through the conserved F or W. The D gene is left open where the match is weak. The listing skips clone size in some rows; elsewhere it reads once, few, many or a size class.

V: TRBV7-9
J: TRBJ2-1
D: .
size: .
CDR3: CASSWRGPGYEQFF
DNA: TGTGCCAGCAGCTGGCGGGGTCCCGGGTATGAGCAGTTCTTC

V: TRBV5-1
J: TRBJ1-5
D: .
size: .
CDR3: CASSSRTGKPSNQPQHF
DNA: TGCGCCAGCAGCTCCAGAACAGGGAAACCTAGCAATCAGCCCCAGCATTTT

V: TRBV11-2
J: TRBJ2-2
D: TRBD2
size: .
CDR3: CASSLTSGVNTGELFF
DNA: TGTGCCAGCAGCCTGACTAGCGGGGTAAACACCGGGGAGCTGTTTTTT

V: TRBV19
J: TRBJ2-7
D: .
size: .
CDR3: CASSGHPGREQYF
DNA: TGTGCCAGCTCGGGACACCCCGGTCGGGAGCAGTACTTC

V: TRBV7-9
J: TRBJ2-7
D: TRBD2
size: .
CDR3: CASSYSAWGGGEQYF
DNA: TGTGCCAGCAGCTATTCGGCTTGGGGGGGAGGCGAGCAGTACTTC

V: TRBV2
J: TRBJ1-1
D: TRBD1
size: .
CDR3: CASSSQGGRGTEAFF
DNA: TGTGCCAGCAGCTCACAGGGGGGAAGAGGGACTGAAGCTTTCTTT

V: TRBV27
J: TRBJ1-5
D: .
size: .
CDR3: CASSLRAGISNQPQHF
DNA: TGTGCCAGCAGTTTACGGGCAGGGATTAGCAATCAGCCCCAGCATTTT

V: TRBV7-6
J: TRBJ2-1
D: TRBD2
size: .
CDR3: CASSFGREVNNEQFF
DNA: TGTGCCAGCAGCTTTGGGCGGGAGGTCAACAATGAGCAGTTCTTC

V: TRBV30
J: TRBJ2-7
D: TRBD2
size: .
CDR3: CAWTRGLAGTEQYF
DNA: TGTGCCTGGACCCGCGGACTAGCGGGAACCGAGCAGTACTTC

V: TRBV5-1
J: TRBJ2-7
D: .
size: few
CDR3: CASSLARPSSHYEQYF
DNA: TGCGCCAGCAGCTTGGCCCGGCCTAGCTCCCACTACGAGCAGTACTTC

V: TRBV7-9
J: TRBJ2-7
D: .
size: .
CDR3: CASSLGAGQYF
DNA: TGTGCCAGCAGCTTAGGAGCAGGGCAGTACTTC

V: TRBV7-3
J: TRBJ2-5
D: TRBD2
size: .
CDR3: CASSLGLAVQETQYF
DNA: TGTGCCAGCAGCTTAGGGCTAGCGGTCCAAGAGACCCAGTACTTC

V: TRBV15
J: TRBJ2-7
D: TRBD2
size: .
CDR3: CATSLLAGHSYEQYF
DNA: TGTGCCACCAGCCTACTAGCGGGGCACTCCTACGAGCAGTACTTC

V: TRBV18
J: TRBJ1-2
D: TRBD1
size: .
CDR3: CASSPPSRTGDYGYTF
DNA: TGTGCCAGCTCACCACCTTCCAGGACAGGTGACTATGGCTACACCTTC

V: TRBV6-1
J: TRBJ1-6
D: TRBD1
size: once
CDR3: CASREQGVKSPLHF
DNA: TGTGCCAGCAGAGAACAGGGGGTTAAATCACCCCTCCACTTT

V: TRBV2
J: TRBJ2-5
D: .
size: .
CDR3: CASSVREETQYF
DNA: TGTGCCAGCAGTGTCAGGGAAGAGACCCAGTACTTC

V: TRBV5-1
J: TRBJ1-2
D: .
size: .
CDR3: CASRLSGLNYGYTF
DNA: TGCGCCAGCAGGTTGAGCGGGTTAAACTATGGCTACACCTTC